This record covers a single TCR beta chain. Its cognate antigen is unknown. After removal of 0 bases from V and 6 bases from J, the junction contained 4 bases not matched to a gene. The CDR3 extends over 13 amino acids. From germline, CDR1 is GTSNPN and CDR2 SVGIG (reference sequence). The assay was immunoSEQ multiplex PCR, and TCRdb's table has in-frame clones only and misses some. Of about 150,000 clones detected, 70% to 90% appear once; the ten largest clones hold under 5.5%. The sample comes from a study of T cell responses to AZD1222 COVID-19 vaccine. Notes on the study in general: The donors showed a predominance of white British ancestry and of females, with possible underestimation of clonal diversity. Unmutated variant regions are reportedly targeted by nearly half of spike-specific TCRs. CD4 TCRs covered the whole spike, strongest at regions 160-218 and 743-854. The study identified only five or six AZD1222 recipients as seropositive at baseline.

Sequencing used peripheral blood, obtained 28 days after the second dose of the MenACWY control vaccine. The sequence was obtained from an adult who received the MenACWY meningococcal vaccine as a control. The chain couples TRBV30 to TRBJ1-1; 7 nucleotides line up with TRBD1. CDR3: CAWSVGGGAEAFF. The CDR3 nucleotides are TGTGCCTGGAGTGTAGGGGGCGGGGCTGAAGCTTTCTTT.